The next 16 T cell receptor beta chains were all read from a single sample in a study of shared clonotypes between healthy human individuals. Repertoires were generated with immunoSEQ multiplex PCR, while TCRdb's copy carries only in-frame clones and drops some. This table holds under 130,000 clones, approximately 65% found once. Sample: memory CD8+ T cells sorted from blood. Specified subset: CD45RO+ cells pooled with CCR7-negative TemRA cells. These receptors all stem from a woman under 40 in good health.

V is TRBV9 and J is TRBJ2-1; no reliable D call. V was pared by 2 bases and J by 0 bases, with 9 bases between. Germline values: CDR1 SGDLS, CDR2 YYNGEE. The CDR3 contains 15 residues. In DNA form, the CDR3 reads TGTGCCAGCAGCGTTCTAGGTAGCTCCTACAATGAGCAGTTCTTC. Translation gives CASSVLGSSYNEQFF. Using reference TRBV9 and TRBJ2-1 for the parts outside the CDR3, the full variable domain is DSGVTQTPKHLITATGQRVTLRCSPRSGDLSVYWYQQSLDQGLQFLIQYYNGEERAKGNILERFSAQQFPDLHSELNLSSLELGDSALYFCASSVLGSSYNEQFFGPGTRLTVL.

The chain is built from TRBV28 and TRBJ2-7; D assignment may be TRBD1 or TRBD2 (5 bases each). Trimming removed 6 bases from V and 1 base from J, with 16 bases in between. The CDR3 has 15 amino acids. The germline gives CDR1 MDHEN, CDR2 SYDVKM. CDR3 sequence: CASSAPGRGSYEQYF. The DNA for the CDR3 is TGTGCCAGCAGCGCGCCGGGACGAGGGTCCTACGAGCAGTACTTC.

This clone was recorded a few times. This sequence joins TRBV5-1 and TRBJ2-1, with D possibly TRBD1 on 5 matching bases. In germline, CDR1 is SGHRS, CDR2 YFSETQ. V was pared by 4 bases and J by 0 bases, with 11 bases between. The length of the CDR3 is 15 residues. CDR3 sequence (DNA): TGCGCCAGCAGCGCCGACAGCAGCTCCTACAATGAGCAGTTCTTC. It is translated as CASSADSSSYNEQFF.

The chain recombines TRBV5-4 with TRBJ1-3; the D gene is possibly TRBD1 (5 bases). This CDR3 has 16 residues. Per the germline V gene, CDR1 is SGHNT and CDR2 is YYREEE (reference sequence). V gave up 0 bases and J gave up 3 bases, with 13 bases separating them. DNA for the CDR3: TGTGCCAGCAGCTTGGCGGGCGGGACCCATGGAAACACCATATATTTT. It translates to CASSLAGGTHGNTIYF.

The V gene is TRBV6-6, the J gene TRBJ1-1; D unresolved. Germline CDR1 and CDR2: MNHNY and SVGAGI (reference sequence). Between the trimmed V and J ends, which lost 2 bases and 0 bases, there was a span of 10 bases. This CDR3 comprises 15 residues. CDR3 nucleotides: TGTGCCAGCAGTTACCGGAACTACATGAACACTGAAGCTTTCTTT. This encodes CASSYRNYMNTEAFF.

This chain links TRBV5-1 with TRBJ2-5, with D possibly TRBD1 on 5 matching bases. Trimming stripped 4 bases from V and 0 bases from J, with 19 bases between. The germline V gene has CDR1 SGHRS and CDR2 YFSETQ. The CDR3 spans 17 residues. CDR3: CASSHPMTEPYQETQYF. CDR3 bases: TGCGCCAGCAGCCACCCAATGACAGAGCCGTACCAAGAGACCCAGTACTTC.

This clone turned up a few times. The chain is built from TRBV6-1 and TRBJ2-7; D unresolved. Trimming left V 0 bases short and J 0 bases short, with 6 bases between. This CDR3 is built from 14 residues. Looked up from germline, CDR1 is MNHNS and CDR2 is SASEGT. The CDR3 here is CASSEASTSYEQYF. In nucleotides, the CDR3 is TGTGCCAGCAGTGAAGCCTCGACCTCCTACGAGCAGTACTTC.

The chain uses TRBV7-2 and TRBJ2-7; 7 nucleotides agree with TRBD2. Germline values: CDR1 SGHTA, CDR2 FQGNSA. The CDR3 extends over 14 amino acids. V shed 5 bases and J 7 bases; nucleotides not matched to a gene: 11. CDR3 DNA sequence: TGTGCCAGCAGCCCCTGGGGGGGAGGTGAGGAGCAGTACTTC. It translates to CASSPWGGGEEQYF.

The table lists this clone with a few counts. The chain uses TRBV4-1 and TRBJ2-1; D tentatively reads TRBD1 or TRBD2 (5 bases each). The CDR3 is made up of 15 amino acids. CDR1 is MGHRA and CDR2 is YSYEKL in the germline V gene. Trimming stripped 1 base from V and 4 bases from J, with 11 bases between. The CDR3 loop is CASSQGGFGYNEQFF. In nucleotides, the CDR3 is TGCGCCAGCAGCCAAGGGGGGTTTGGGTACAATGAGCAGTTCTTC.

V gene TRBV10-2 combines with J gene TRBJ1-1, with TRBD1 matching over 8 bases. V was clipped by 7 bases and J by 1 base; unmatched bases: 8. Germline V gives CDR1 WSHSY, CDR2 SAAADI. The CDR3 sequence is 15 residues long. The CDR3 DNA reads TGCGCCAGCACCATGACAGGACAGGGGAACACTGAAGCTTTCTTT. It translates to CASTMTGQGNTEAFF.

Written as DNA, the CDR3 is TGTGCCGGGAGGGAGGGCTGGAACACTGAAGCTTTCTTT. It is translated as CAGREGWNTEAFF. The chain combines TRBV28 with TRBJ1-1; no clear D. Germline assignment: CDR1 MDHEN and CDR2 SYDVKM. This CDR3 is built from 13 residues. V dropped 11 bases and J dropped 1 base, with 14 bases sitting between them.

This clone was found many times. The CDR3 DNA sequence: TGTGCCGTCCACGGGACAGCGGGCAATGAGCAGTTCTTC. Its translation is CAVHGTAGNEQFF. The rearrangement links TRBV2 to TRBJ2-1, with D maybe TRBD1 (7 bases). V lost 11 bases and J lost 6, with 17 bases in between. The CDR3 is made up of 13 amino acids. The germline V gene has CDR1 SNHLY and CDR2 FYNNEI.

The genes are TRBV5-4 and TRBJ2-3; 11 bases align to TRBD2. The germline V gene encodes CDR1 SGHNT and CDR2 YYREEE (reference sequence). Trimming cost V 2 bases and J 5 bases; bases outside gene matches: 4. The CDR3 consists of 15 residues. CDR3 DNA: TGTGCCAGCAGCTTAAGCCTAGCGGGAGGAGATACGCAGTATTTT. It is translated as CASSLSLAGGDTQYF.

This clone was seen repeatedly, ten times or more. The chain carries TRBV30 and TRBJ1-4, with TRBD1 matching 9 bases. The CDR3 has 14 amino acids. With 2 bases clipped from V and 3 bases from J, the junction kept 1 base outside the gene matches. Germline CDR1 and CDR2: GTSNPN and SVGIG (reference sequence). CDR3 amino acids: CAWSTGGSNEKLFF. For the CDR3, the DNA is TGTGCCTGGAGTACAGGGGGCTCTAATGAAAAACTGTTTTTT.

This clone was detected only once. Other DNA variants within this sample encode the same CDR3. The rearrangement links TRBV5-1 to TRBJ2-3; D tentatively reads TRBD1 or TRBD2 (5 bases each). CDR3 size: 16 residues. Per the germline V gene, CDR1 is SGHRS and CDR2 is YFSETQ. Trimming took off 0 bases at V and 2 bases at J, with 13 bases between the two ends. This chain's CDR3 is CASSLEGRGDTDTQYF. CDR3 nucleotides: TGCGCCAGCAGCTTGGAGGGCCGGGGCGACACAGATACGCAGTATTTT.

Only one count was recorded for this clone. The chain has TRBV13 and TRBJ1-4; D perhaps matches TRBD1 (5 bases). V lost 0 bases to trimming and J lost 5 bases, with 10 bases between them. Germline V gene data show CDR1 as PRHDT and CDR2 as FYEKMQ (reference sequence). This CDR3 is built from 15 residues. The CDR3 bases are TGTGCCAGCAGCTTAGGAGGGGAGACGAATGAAAAACTGTTTTTT. Its translation: CASSLGGETNEKLFF.